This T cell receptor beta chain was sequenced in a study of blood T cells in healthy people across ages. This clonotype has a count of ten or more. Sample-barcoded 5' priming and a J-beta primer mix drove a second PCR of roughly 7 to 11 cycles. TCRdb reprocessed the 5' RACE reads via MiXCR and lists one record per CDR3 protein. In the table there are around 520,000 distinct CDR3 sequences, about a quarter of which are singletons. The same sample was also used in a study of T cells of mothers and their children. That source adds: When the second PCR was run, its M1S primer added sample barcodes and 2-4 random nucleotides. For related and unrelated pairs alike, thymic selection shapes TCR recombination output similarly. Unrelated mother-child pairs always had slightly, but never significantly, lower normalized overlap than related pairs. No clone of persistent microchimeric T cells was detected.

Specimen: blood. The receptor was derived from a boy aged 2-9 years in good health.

The CDR3 sequence: CATSDSTGGLNQPQHF. CDR3 nucleotides: TGTGCCACCAGTGATTCGACAGGGGGACTGAATCAGCCCCAGCATTTT. The gene calls are TRBV24-1 and TRBJ1-5; 9 bases line up with TRBD1. V trimming: 2 bases; J trimming: 4 bases; junction bases outside the gene matches: 5. The length of the CDR3 is 16 residues. From germline, CDR1 is KGHDR and CDR2 SFDVKD.